The 13 T cell receptor beta chains in this list originate from one sample, sequenced in a study of type 1 and type 2 diabetes patients. PCR was run on genomic DNA. Multiplex PCR with 30 forward and 13 reverse primers amplified the TCR beta CDR3. TCRdb analysed the multiplex PCR reads with MiXCR anew, one entry per CDR3 protein. The sample includes about 250,000 distinct CDR3 sequences, roughly 50% of them seen just once. Sample: peripheral blood mononuclear cells (PBMCs). These receptors were collected from a man in his late teens or twenties with type 2 diabetes.

The V and J genes are TRBV29-1 and TRBJ2-7, with 10 bases matching TRBD2. V was clipped by 3 bases and J by 5 bases; unmatched bases: 7. Germline CDR1 is SQVTM and CDR2 is ANQGSEA. The CDR3 has 14 amino acids. The CDR3 is CSVEGLAGVDEQYF. DNA for the CDR3: TGCAGCGTTGAGGGTCTAGCGGGAGTCGACGAGCAGTACTTC.

This chain uses TRBV5-1 with TRBJ2-1; tentative D call: TRBD2 (6 bases). Germline assignment: CDR1 SGHRS and CDR2 YFSETQ. This CDR3 has 15 residues. Trimming took 4 bases from V and 0 from J, leaving 11 bases between them. The CDR3 loop reads CASSPGSGSYNEQFF. Here the CDR3 DNA reads TGCGCCAGCAGCCCTGGTAGCGGCTCCTACAATGAGCAGTTCTTC.

The genes are TRBV10-3 and TRBJ1-2; a possible D gene is TRBD1 (5 bases). The CDR3 is made up of 13 amino acids. V lost 10 bases, J lost 3 bases, and 15 bases lay in between. Looked up from germline, CDR1 is ENHRY and CDR2 is SYGVKD. In DNA form, the CDR3 reads TGTGCCACCTCGGGACGCACGGACTATGGCTACACCTTC. The encoded protein is CATSGRTDYGYTF.

The chain recombines TRBV30 with TRBJ2-3, with 11 bases that match TRBD2. Germline trimming cut 2 bases from V and 8 bases from J; bases unmatched to any gene: 12. Germline values: CDR1 GTSNPN, CDR2 SVGIG (reference sequence). This CDR3 comprises 16 residues. The CDR3 nucleotides are TGTGCCTGGAGTCCCCTAGCGGGGGGCTGGGATGGTACGCAGTATTTT. This codes for CAWSPLAGGWDGTQYF.

This clonotype was counted only a few times. This chain joins TRBV19 and TRBJ2-2, with a tentative D call TRBD2 (5 bases). The V gene lost 6 bases and the J gene lost 9 bases, with 17 bases spanning the gap. This CDR3 spans 14 amino acids. From germline, CDR1 is LNHDA and CDR2 SQIVND (reference sequence). Here the CDR3 reads CASSRDLTGWELFF. The CDR3 region has the DNA TGTGCCAGTAGCCGGGATCTTACGGGATGGGAGCTGTTTTTT.

This sequence joins TRBV7-2 and TRBJ1-2; 7 bases are a match to TRBD1. The germline V gene has CDR1 SGHTA and CDR2 FQGNSA. The CDR3 length is 12 residues. The V segment lost 5 bases and the J segment 10 bases; nucleotides outside the gene matches: 7. Written as DNA, the CDR3 is TGTGCCAGCAGCAACCGGGACAGAACCTACACCTTC. Translated: CASSNRDRTYTF.

This chain connects TRBV10-2 to TRBJ2-7; TRBD2 matches 12 bases. J gave up 5 bases and V 10 bases, and 6 bases lay outside the gene matches. This CDR3 is 13 amino acids long. Germline V gene data show CDR1 as WSHSY and CDR2 as SAAADI. In nucleotides, the CDR3 is TGCGCCACCCGGACTAGCGGGATCCACGAGCAGTACTTC. Its translation is CATRTSGIHEQYF.

This clonotype was seen a handful of times. The chain is built from TRBV27 and TRBJ1-6; the match to TRBD1 covers 9 bases. The CDR3 loop spans 15 amino acids. The junction had 7 bases not matched to a gene; V was cut back by 2 bases and J by 11 bases. Germline V gives CDR1 MNHEY, CDR2 SMNVEV (reference sequence). CDR3 in amino acids: CASSLRGTGHPPLHF. The CDR3 coding sequence is TGTGCCAGCAGTTTAAGAGGGACAGGGCACCCACCCCTCCACTTT.

The chain recombines TRBV24-1 with TRBJ2-5; tentative D call: TRBD2 (7 bases). The CDR3 runs 15 residues. Trimming removed 6 bases from V and 5 bases from J, with 18 bases in between. Germline CDR1 reads KGHDR; CDR2 reads SFDVKD. CDR3 DNA sequence: TGTGCCACCAGTCACCAAACGGGGGGCGTCGAGACCCAGTACTTC. Its translation is CATSHQTGGVETQYF.

The chain carries TRBV12-3 or TRBV12-4 and TRBJ1-2; D ambiguous. Trimming pared 8 bases from V and 3 bases from J, leaving 7 bases between. This CDR3 has 11 amino acids. The CDR3 DNA reads TGTGCCAGCCGAGGATACTATGGCTACACCTTC. Translation: CASRGYYGYTF.

V usage is TRBV4-2 and J usage is TRBJ2-7; 7 bases map to TRBD1. Germline loops: CDR1 LGHNA, CDR2 YNFKEQ. The CDR3 has 16 amino acids. After removal of 0 bases from V and 2 bases from J, the junction contained 7 bases not matched to a gene. The CDR3 nucleotides are TGTGCCAGCAGCCAAGAAGTGAGACAGGGCACCTACGAGCAGTACTTC. Its translation is CASSQEVRQGTYEQYF.

The CDR3 protein is CAGTAAGDTEAFF. CDR3 in DNA: TGTGCCGGGACCGCAGCGGGTGACACTGAAGCTTTCTTT. The V call is TRBV28, the J call TRBJ1-1, with D perhaps matching TRBD1 (5 bases). CDR1 is MDHEN, CDR2 SYDVKM, per germline. The CDR3 extends over 13 amino acids. V lost 11 bases to trimming and J lost 3 bases, with 16 bases between them.

V is TRBV24-1 and J is TRBJ1-1; D not certain. V was shortened by 5 bases and J by 4 bases, with 10 bases between the two germline ends. This CDR3 comprises 13 residues. Germline assignment: CDR1 KGHDR and CDR2 SFDVKD. In nucleotides, the CDR3 is TGTGCCACCAGTGCCTCCTCGGGCACTGAAGCTTTCTTT. The encoded protein is CATSASSGTEAFF.